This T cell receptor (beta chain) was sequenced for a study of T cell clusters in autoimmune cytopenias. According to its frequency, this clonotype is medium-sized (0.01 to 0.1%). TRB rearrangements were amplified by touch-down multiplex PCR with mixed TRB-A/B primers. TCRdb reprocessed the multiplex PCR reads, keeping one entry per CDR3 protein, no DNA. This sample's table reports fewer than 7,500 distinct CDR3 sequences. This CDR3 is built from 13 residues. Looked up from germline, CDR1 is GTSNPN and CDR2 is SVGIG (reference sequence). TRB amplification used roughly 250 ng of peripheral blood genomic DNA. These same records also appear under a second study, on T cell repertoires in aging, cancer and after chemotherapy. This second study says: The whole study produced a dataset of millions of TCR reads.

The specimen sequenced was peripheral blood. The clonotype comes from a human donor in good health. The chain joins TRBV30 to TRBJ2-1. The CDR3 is CAWSVTGYNEQFF.